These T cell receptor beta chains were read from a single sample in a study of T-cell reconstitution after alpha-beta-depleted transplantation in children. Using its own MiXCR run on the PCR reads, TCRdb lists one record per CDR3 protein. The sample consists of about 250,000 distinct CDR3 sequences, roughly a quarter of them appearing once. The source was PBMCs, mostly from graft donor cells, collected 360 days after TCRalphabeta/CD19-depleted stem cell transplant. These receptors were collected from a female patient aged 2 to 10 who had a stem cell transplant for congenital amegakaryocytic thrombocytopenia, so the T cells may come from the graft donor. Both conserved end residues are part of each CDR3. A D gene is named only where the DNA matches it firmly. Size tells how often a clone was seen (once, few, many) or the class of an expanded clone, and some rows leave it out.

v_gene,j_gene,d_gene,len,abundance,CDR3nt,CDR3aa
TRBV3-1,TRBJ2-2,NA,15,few,TGTGCCAGCAGCCGAGGCTGGCAAAAGACCGGGGAGCTGTTTTTT,CASSRGWQKTGELFF
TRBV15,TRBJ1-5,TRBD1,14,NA,TGTGCCACCAGCAGTGGACAGGGGGTTCAGCCCCAGCATTTT,CATSSGQGVQPQHF
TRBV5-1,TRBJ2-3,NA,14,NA,TGCGCCAGCAGCTGGGCAGACCGCACAGATACGCAGTATTTT,CASSWADRTDTQYF
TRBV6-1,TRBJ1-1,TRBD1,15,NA,TGTGCCAGCAGTGCTAGACAGGGCGGTGGCACTGAAGCTTTCTTT,CASSARQGGGTEAFF
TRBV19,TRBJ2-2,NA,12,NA,TGTGCCAGTAGTCCCCAAGGCGGGGAGCTGTTTTTT,CASSPQGGELFF
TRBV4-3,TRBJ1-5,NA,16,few,TGCGCCAGCAGCCAAGAGTTGGGAGGGGTTGGTCAGCCCCAGCATTTT,CASSQELGGVGQPQHF
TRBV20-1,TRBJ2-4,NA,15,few,TGCAGTGCCGGGACAACGCTTTCGGCCAAAAACATTCAGTACTTC,CSAGTTLSAKNIQYF
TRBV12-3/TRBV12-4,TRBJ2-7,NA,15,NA,TGTGCCAGCAGTTTAGCCCGGGGGTTTGCTTACGAGCAGTACTTC,CASSLARGFAYEQYF
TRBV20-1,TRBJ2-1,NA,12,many,TGCAGTGCTAGGCTGGATTACAATGAGCAGTTCTTC,CSARLDYNEQFF
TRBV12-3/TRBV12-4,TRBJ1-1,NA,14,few,TGTGCCAGCAGTTTAGCAGGGACATACACTGAAGCTTTCTTT,CASSLAGTYTEAFF